This TCR beta chain was recovered during a study of blood T cell repertoires in COVID-19. CDR1 and CDR2 (germline): SNHLY, FYNNEI. V lost 3 bases and J lost 8, with 8 bases in between. The length of the CDR3 is 13 residues. Generated by immunoSEQ multiplex PCR, the TCRdb table keeps only in-frame clones and is missing some. The repertoire holds fewer than 450,000 clones, with about 92% as singletons. The rearrangement uses TRBV2 and TRBJ1-6; D not resolved. The TCR originated in a man between 18 and 35 years old who had recovered from COVID-19. Sequencing was done on a sample of PBMCs or T cells enriched from blood (not recorded which). The CDR3 loop reads CASSDELDSPLHF. CDR3 in DNA: TGTGCCAGCAGTGACGAGTTGGATTCACCCCTCCACTTT.